The 24 T cell receptor beta chains in this list originate from one sample, sequenced in a study of cytotoxic CD8 clonotypes in ibrutinib-treated CLL. Assay: immunoSEQ multiplex PCR; the TCRdb copy retains only in-frame clones and omits some. The sample contains around 200,000 clones, 70% to 75% of which appear only once. Sequencing was performed on PBMCs, taken after 12 months of ibrutinib treatment. The receptors come from a human donor with chronic lymphocytic leukemia.

This clone has just a few counts. The chain uses TRBV5-4 and TRBJ1-2; no clear D. The CDR3 length is 15 residues. Germline V gene lookup returns CDR1 SGHNT and CDR2 YYREEE (reference sequence). The V and J ends lost 0 bases and 2 bases respectively, with 11 bases between them. CDR3 sequence reads: CASSLAARDNYGYTF. The CDR3 DNA reads TGTGCCAGCAGCTTGGCCGCCCGCGACAACTATGGCTACACCTTC.

The chain employs TRBV4-1 and TRBJ1-4; 10 bases are shared with TRBD1. Germline V gene data show CDR1 as MGHRA and CDR2 as YSYEKL. Germline trimming cut 1 base from V and 6 bases from J; bases unmatched to any gene: 5. This CDR3 has 16 residues. Here the CDR3 DNA reads TGCGCCAGCAGCCAAGGACAGGGGGCGCCTGATGAAAAACTGTTTTTT. This translates into CASSQGQGAPDEKLFF.

The rearrangement joins TRBV9 to TRBJ2-1, with D uncertain. V was trimmed by 4 bases and J by 0 bases, leaving 17 bases between them. Germline V lookup: CDR1 SGDLS, CDR2 YYNGEE. There are 17 residues in the CDR3. CDR3 region: CASSPLPQVSSYNEQFF. The CDR3 bases are TGTGCCAGCAGCCCACTGCCCCAGGTCAGCTCCTACAATGAGCAGTTCTTC.

This clone has a handful of counts. The chain recombines TRBV18 with TRBJ2-7, with a weak D call TRBD1 (6 bases). The CDR3 consists of 14 residues. Trimming removed 5 bases at V and 2 bases at J, with 13 bases between. CDR1 is KGHSH and CDR2 is LQKENI in the germline V gene. The DNA for the CDR3 is TGTGCCAGCTCATCACAGGGAAGTCCCTACGAGCAGTACTTC. Its translation: CASSSQGSPYEQYF.

The J gene is TRBJ1-1, the V gene TRBV29-1, with D possibly being TRBD1 (5 bases). This CDR3 is 13 amino acids long. The germline V gene has CDR1 SQVTM and CDR2 ANQGSEA. V lost 2 bases and J lost 4, with 11 bases in between. The CDR3 sequence: CSVERGDGTEAFF. In nucleotides, the CDR3 is TGCAGCGTTGAAAGGGGAGATGGCACTGAAGCTTTCTTT.

The J gene is TRBJ2-1, the V gene TRBV5-1; weak D call: TRBD2 (6 bases). In germline, CDR1 is SGHRS, CDR2 YFSETQ. The CDR3 covers 13 residues. V was cut by 4 bases and J by 9 bases, with 14 bases left in between. CDR3 residues: CASSPREHLEQFF. The CDR3 DNA sequence: TGCGCCAGCAGCCCTCGGGAGCATCTTGAGCAGTTCTTC.

The J gene is TRBJ2-2, the V gene TRBV27, with 9 bases lining up with TRBD2. V shed 8 bases and J 0 bases; nucleotides not matched to a gene: 7. Per germline, CDR1 MNHEY and CDR2 SMNVEV (reference sequence). This CDR3 has 16 amino acids. DNA of the CDR3: TGTGCCAGCGGACTAGCGATAAACGCGAACACCGGGGAGCTGTTTTTT. Its protein product is CASGLAINANTGELFF.

The chain combines TRBV18 with TRBJ1-1; possibly TRBD1 for D (6 bases). The CDR3 length is 13 residues. Trimming took off 6 bases at V and 11 bases at J, with 19 bases between the two ends. CDR1 and CDR2 from the germline V gene are KGHSH and LQKENI. In DNA form, the CDR3 reads TGTGCCAGCTCGCCGGGGGGCGAAGTTAAGGCTTTCTTT. Residues: CASSPGGEVKAFF.

J is TRBJ1-5 and V is TRBV2; D unresolved. CDR3 length equals 15 residues. V was cut by 6 bases and J by 6 bases, with 18 bases left in between. Germline CDR1 SNHLY, CDR2 FYNNEI. The CDR3 bases are TGTGCCAGCAGCTCGAGGAGATCCGGGGTTCAGCCCCAGCATTTT. Translation: CASSSRRSGVQPQHF.

This rearrangement joins TRBV5-1 to TRBJ1-1, with TRBD1 as a possible D gene (5 bases). CDR3 length: 17 amino acids. Trimming stripped 2 bases from V and 1 base from J, with 18 bases between. CDR1 SGHRS and CDR2 YFSETQ come from the germline V gene. The CDR3 is CASSFQTGLGGNTEAFF. In nucleotides, the CDR3 is TGCGCCAGCAGCTTCCAAACAGGTTTGGGCGGGAACACTGAAGCTTTCTTT.

The chain carries TRBV4-1 and TRBJ2-3; no firm D call. V shed 0 bases and J shed 2 bases, with 12 bases lying between them. This CDR3 comprises 16 residues. Germline V CDR1 and CDR2: MGHRA, YSYEKL. CDR3 sequence: CASSQDLLSPTDTQYF. For the CDR3, the DNA is TGCGCCAGCAGCCAAGATCTTTTAAGCCCCACAGATACGCAGTATTTT.

Only one count was recorded for this clone. For the CDR3, the DNA is TGCAGCGCCCGGACAGCAACTAATGAAAAACTGTTTTTT. Protein: CSARTATNEKLFF. The chain carries TRBV29-1 and TRBJ1-4; the D gene is possibly TRBD1 (6 bases). The CDR3 consists of 13 residues. V lost 7 bases to trimming and J lost 0 bases, with 9 bases between them. CDR1 is SQVTM, CDR2 ANQGSEA, per germline.

As concerns this clone: Distinct nucleotide sequences in the sample also encode this CDR3. The genes are TRBV30 and TRBJ2-7; no clear D gene. Germline values: CDR1 GTSNPN, CDR2 SVGIG (reference sequence). V lost 0 bases, J lost 4 bases, and 7 bases lay in between. This CDR3 is 12 amino acids long. CDR3 residues: CAWSVSSYEQYF. The CDR3 DNA sequence: TGTGCCTGGAGTGTATCCAGTTACGAGCAGTACTTC.

The V call is TRBV6-5, the J call TRBJ1-1; tentative D call: TRBD1 (6 bases). The V and J ends lost 4 bases and 5 bases respectively, with 14 bases between them. Germline CDR1 and CDR2: MNHEY and SVGAGI. The CDR3 spans 14 residues. Written as DNA, the CDR3 is TGTGCCAGCAGTTGGAGCCAGGGGAAAACTGAAGCTTTCTTT. This codes for CASSWSQGKTEAFF.

This clone was observed many times. An end of the junction differs from the germline gene, which may be a read error. The J gene is TRBJ2-7, the V gene TRBV6-1, with 9 bases fitting TRBD2. The CDR3 is made up of 16 amino acids. The germline gives CDR1 MNHNS, CDR2 SASEGT. For the CDR3, the DNA is TGTGCCAGCAGTGAAGGGAGCGGGGGGCCCTCCAACGAGCAGTACTTC. It yields the protein CASSEGSGGPSNEQYF.

The chain carries TRBV6-1 and TRBJ2-5; 8 bases map to TRBD2. Germline V gives CDR1 MNHNS, CDR2 SASEGT. With V trimmed by 3 bases and J by 2 bases, 5 bases remained unmatched. The CDR3 is 15 amino acids. This CDR3 reads CASSDGGGRQETQYF. DNA of the CDR3: TGTGCCAGCAGTGACGGCGGGGGGAGGCAAGAGACCCAGTACTTC.

V usage is TRBV30 and J usage is TRBJ1-1; D is ambiguous. This CDR3 comprises 13 residues. With 5 bases removed from V and 4 bases from J, the gap between germline ends came to 14 bases. Germline lookup yields CDR1 GTSNPN and CDR2 SVGIG (reference sequence). The CDR3 here is CAWVLIRVTEAFF. The CDR3 coding sequence is TGTGCCTGGGTCTTGATCCGGGTCACTGAAGCTTTCTTT.

V gene TRBV7-9 combines with J gene TRBJ1-5; D unclear. Trimming shortened V by 1 base and J by 3 bases, and 1 base separated the two germline ends. The CDR3 spans 12 residues. Germline V gene sequence: CDR1 SEHNR, CDR2 FQNEAQ (reference sequence). CDR3 amino acids: CASSLVNQPQHF. The CDR3 nucleotides are TGTGCCAGCAGCTTAGTCAATCAGCCCCAGCATTTT. Full variable domain (rest looked up from reference TRBV7-9 and TRBJ1-5): DTGVSQNPRHKITKRGQNVTFRCDPISEHNRLYWYRQTLGQGPEFLTYFQNEAQLEKSRLLSDRFSAERPKGSFSTLEIQRTEQGDSAMYLCASSLVNQPQHFGDGTRLSIL.

This clone was observed once. This sequence joins TRBV5-1 and TRBJ2-3; D call uncertain. This CDR3 has 16 amino acids. Germline V lookup: CDR1 SGHRS, CDR2 YFSETQ. Trimming cost V 2 bases and J 4 bases, with 17 bases left between them. The CDR3 sequence is CASSFRPEIKSDTQYF. The CDR3, as DNA: TGCGCCAGCAGCTTTCGTCCAGAGATAAAATCAGATACGCAGTATTTT.

This clone was observed a handful of times. The rearrangement links TRBV9 to TRBJ1-6, with 10 bases fitting TRBD1. This CDR3 is built from 17 residues. Germline values: CDR1 SGDLS, CDR2 YYNGEE. V lost 1 base to trimming and J lost 9 bases; unmatched junction nucleotides: 10. The CDR3 DNA is TGTGCCAGCAGCGTATCCTCCGGGACAGGGGTTCGTTCACCCCTCCACTTT. Protein: CASSVSSGTGVRSPLHF.

Concerning this clone: A much larger clone is a single base away; this may be a read error. The chain recombines TRBV9 with TRBJ2-2; no definite D call. There are 12 residues in the CDR3. Germline V gene data show CDR1 as SGDLS and CDR2 as YYNGEE. The germline V and J ends were trimmed by 5 bases and 1 base, with 3 bases remaining between them. The CDR3 bases are TGTGCCAGCAGGAGGAACACCGGGGAGCTGTTTTTT. Translated, it gives CASRRNTGELFF.

V is TRBV4-1 and J is TRBJ2-7; maybe TRBD1 (5 bases). In germline, CDR1 is MGHRA, CDR2 YSYEKL. The germline V and J ends were trimmed by 0 bases and 3 bases, with 15 bases remaining between them. The CDR3 is 16 residues long. CDR3 nucleotides: TGCGCCAGCAGCCAAGATGAATTTAGGGGCAACTACGAGCAGTACTTC. Translated, it gives CASSQDEFRGNYEQYF.

The chain combines TRBV18 with TRBJ1-1; D gene unclear. CDR3 length equals 12 residues. V lost 2 bases and J 3 bases, leaving 4 bases between the germline ends. Per the germline V gene, CDR1 is KGHSH and CDR2 is LQKENI. As DNA, the CDR3 is TGTGCCAGCTCACCAGGCGACACTGAAGCTTTCTTT. Translated, it gives CASSPGDTEAFF.

J is TRBJ1-2 and V is TRBV30; D not certain. Trimming took 0 bases from V and 5 from J, leaving 7 bases between them. The CDR3 length is 12 residues. Per germline, CDR1 GTSNPN and CDR2 SVGIG (reference sequence). CDR3 nucleotide sequence: TGTGCCTGGAGTGTACGAGATTATGGCTACACCTTC. Translation: CAWSVRDYGYTF.